The rows below give T cell receptor beta chains drawn from one sample of a study of cytomegalovirus exposure and HLA in healthy donors. Some clones are missing from TCRdb's copy, which holds only in-frame ones; the method was immunoSEQ multiplex PCR. The data show approximately 100,000 clones, roughly 88% seen once. The source material was PBMCs. The origin of the receptors is a woman in her late teens or twenties in good health and CMV-seronegative. The CDR3 runs from the conserved cysteine through the conserved F or W. D genes are given only for firm matches. Where a row states a size, it is once, few, many or the class of an expanded clone; other rows omit it.

size | J | V | D | DNA | CDR3
once | TRBJ1-5 | TRBV2 | NA | TGTGCCAGCAGTGAGTGGGACACCGTTGAGCCCCAGCATTTT | CASSEWDTVEPQHF
few | TRBJ1-3 | TRBV2 | TRBD1 | TGTGCCAGCAGTGACCCAGGACAGGGGTCAGGAAACACCATATATTTT | CASSDPGQGSGNTIYF
NA | TRBJ1-2 | TRBV5-8 | NA | TGTGCCAGCAGCTTGGGGCAGGCCCCCAACTATGGCTACACCTTC | CASSLGQAPNYGYTF
once | TRBJ2-1 | TRBV9 | NA | TGTGCCAGCAGTGCAGGTGACTCCTACAATGAGCAGTTCTTC | CASSAGDSYNEQFF
NA | TRBJ1-1 | TRBV29-1 | TRBD1 | TGCAGCGTTTACAGGGGCACTGAAGCTTTCTTT | CSVYRGTEAFF
few | TRBJ2-6 | TRBV4-3 | NA | TGCGCCAGCAGCCAGTTAACTGGGGCCAACGTCCTGACTTTC | CASSQLTGANVLTF
once | TRBJ2-1 | TRBV7-2 | TRBD2 | TGTGCCAGCCGCTCAAGACTAGCGGGAGATAATGAGCAGTTCTTC | CASRSRLAGDNEQFF
NA | TRBJ2-7 | TRBV28 | TRBD1 | TGTGCCAGCAATGGTCAGGGGGCCTACGAGCAGTACTTC | CASNGQGAYEQYF
NA | TRBJ1-1 | TRBV11-1 | NA | TGTGCCAGCATCGCGGACAGAGGGAACACTGAAGCTTTCTTT | CASIADRGNTEAFF
once | TRBJ2-2 | TRBV5-1 | NA | TGCGCCAGCAGCTTGAAGGGGAAAGGGGACACCGGGGAGCTGTTTTTT | CASSLKGKGDTGELFF
NA | TRBJ2-7 | TRBV4-3 | NA | TGCGCCAGCAGCCAAGATCGCGCAGGCGCCCTCTCCTACGAGCAGTACTTC | CASSQDRAGALSYEQYF
NA | TRBJ2-7 | TRBV5-1 | NA | TGCGCCAGCAGCGTCTCCCCCCTCTCCTACGAGCAGTACTTC | CASSVSPLSYEQYF
NA | TRBJ2-1 | TRBV7-3 | NA | TGTGCCAGCAGCCCCCACGGGGACAATGAGCAGTTCTTC | CASSPHGDNEQFF
NA | TRBJ1-2 | TRBV6-5 | NA | TGTGCCATCAAGGAGGGGGGGGGCAACTATGGCTACACCTTC | CAIKEGGGNYGYTF
NA | TRBJ2-7 | TRBV28 | NA | TGTGCCAGCAGTGGCAGGCCCCGCTACGAGCAGTACTTC | CASSGRPRYEQYF
NA | TRBJ2-5 | TRBV18 | TRBD2 | TGTGCCAGCTCACCACCATCCTGGCGGGGGAAACAAGAGACCCAGTACTTC | CASSPPSWRGKQETQYF
NA | TRBJ2-5 | TRBV28 | TRBD2 | TGTGCCAGCAGTACAGCGGGGAACGGGGAGACCCAGTACTTC | CASSTAGNGETQYF
once | TRBJ1-2 | TRBV27 | TRBD1 | TGTGCCAGCAGTATAATAGGAGGGACAGGGTCTGTGTATGGCTACACCTTC | CASSIIGGTGSVYGYTF
once | TRBJ1-1 | TRBV28 | TRBD1 | TGTGCCAGCAGTATCCACAGGGGGCGCGGTGAAGCTTTCTTT | CASSIHRGRGEAFF
few | TRBJ2-2 | TRBV6-5 | NA | TGTGCCAGCAGGTCAGCAGGGGCCGGGGAGCTGTTTTTT | CASRSAGAGELFF
NA | TRBJ2-7 | TRBV20-1 | NA | TGCAGTGCTAGAGGGACTCTTGAGCAGTACTTC | CSARGTLEQYF
NA | TRBJ2-7 | TRBV4-1 | NA | TGCGCCAGCAGCCAAGGTATCCCGGGCTACGAGCAGTACTTC | CASSQGIPGYEQYF
NA | TRBJ1-1 | TRBV7-9 | TRBD1 | TGTGCCAGCAGCTCTCGATCGGGACAGCCCACTGAAGCTTTCTTT | CASSSRSGQPTEAFF
NA | TRBJ1-2 | TRBV5-4 | NA | TGTGCCAGCAGCTGGGGGCCAGGCCTAAACTATGGCTACACCTTC | CASSWGPGLNYGYTF
NA | TRBJ2-2 | TRBV7-9 | NA | TGTGCCAGCATCGACCCTTACAGGAACACCGGGGAGCTGTTTTTT | CASIDPYRNTGELFF
NA | TRBJ1-2 | TRBV6-5 | TRBD1 | TGTGCCAGCATGAGACAGGGAAATCTTTATGGCTACACCTTC | CASMRQGNLYGYTF
NA | TRBJ2-7 | TRBV9 | TRBD2 | TGTGCCAGCAGCCCTGCGGGGGGCTACGAGCAGTACTTC | CASSPAGGYEQYF
NA | TRBJ2-7 | TRBV7-7 | NA | TGTGCCAGCAGCCCAGGGTTCTCCTACGAGCAGTACTTC | CASSPGFSYEQYF
NA | TRBJ1-1 | TRBV29-1 | NA | TGCAGCGTTGAAGATCTTGGGGGCGTGGAGTCTGAAGCTTTCTTT | CSVEDLGGVESEAFF
NA | TRBJ1-1 | TRBV11-2 | NA | TGTGCCAGCAGCTCTAGCCTCCCGACCCCCGGGGGAGCTTTCTTT | CASSSSLPTPGGAFF
NA | TRBJ2-1 | TRBV28 | NA | TGTGCCAGCAGTTTATTTGGGCAGGGGAATTGGAATGAGCAGTTCTTC | CASSLFGQGNWNEQFF
few | TRBJ2-3 | TRBV4-3 | NA | TGCGCCAGCAGCCCCAGGGAGGGGGGGAGGCGGGGAGGAGATACGCAGTATTTT | CASSPREGGRRGGDTQYF
NA | TRBJ2-1 | TRBV28 | TRBD1 | TGTGCCAGCAGCCCCTCGAGCGAGACAGGGATTGTCAATGAGCAGTTCTTC | CASSPSSETGIVNEQFF
NA | TRBJ2-5 | TRBV4-1 | NA | TGCGCCAGCAGCCAAGATCGCGGTAGAGGAGAGACCCAGTACTTC | CASSQDRGRGETQYF
NA | TRBJ2-3 | TRBV6-5 | NA | TGTGCCAGCAGTTACTCGAGTAGTACTAGCACAGATACGCAGTATTTT | CASSYSSSTSTDTQYF
NA | TRBJ2-1 | TRBV10-3 | TRBD2 | TGTGCCACCCGGGGACTAGCCGCTCCCAATGAGCAGTTCTTC | CATRGLAAPNEQFF
once | TRBJ1-2 | TRBV10-1 | TRBD1 | TGCGCCCCCGCACCGGGACAGGGGGCGCGAGGGGGCTACACCTTC | CAPAPGQGARGGYTF
NA | TRBJ1-2 | TRBV7-9 | NA | TGTGCCAGCAGCTTAGGCGGGGGCGGAACCTATGGCTACACCTTC | CASSLGGGGTYGYTF
NA | TRBJ1-2 | TRBV5-4 | NA | TGTGCCAGCAGCTTGGACCGGGGCTATGGCTACACCTTC | CASSLDRGYGYTF
NA | TRBJ1-2 | TRBV27 | NA | TGTGCCAGCAGTTTAAAGGGGAGGGCTAACTATGGCTACACCTTC | CASSLKGRANYGYTF
NA | TRBJ2-7 | TRBV2 | TRBD2 | TGTGTCTCGAGGGGGACTAGTGGGGCCTCCTACGAGCAGTACTTC | CVSRGTSGASYEQYF
NA | TRBJ1-5 | TRBV7-9 | NA | TGTGCCAGCAGCTTGGGTACAGGGAATCAGCCCCAGCATTTT | CASSLGTGNQPQHF
NA | TRBJ1-5 | TRBV23-1 | NA | TGCGCTAGGCCGGACAGATACTCCCAGCCCCAGCATTTT | CARPDRYSQPQHF